This T cell receptor (beta chain) is drawn from a study of blood T cell repertoires in COVID-19. The CDR3 consists of 15 residues. The V segment lost 2 bases and the J segment 0 bases; nucleotides outside the gene matches: 2. Per the germline V gene, CDR1 is LGHNA and CDR2 is YSLEER. TCRdb keeps only in-frame clones here, not all; method: immunoSEQ multiplex PCR. The sample yields around 110,000 clones, 82% seen once. J is TRBJ2-3 and V is TRBV4-3, with 7 bases identical to TRBD1. The sample consisted of peripheral blood. The source of this sequence is a woman in her sixties or seventies with acute or convalescent COVID-19. The CDR3 is CASSQSQGSTDTQYF. The CDR3 bases are TGCGCCAGCAGCCAATCACAGGGGAGCACAGATACGCAGTATTTT.